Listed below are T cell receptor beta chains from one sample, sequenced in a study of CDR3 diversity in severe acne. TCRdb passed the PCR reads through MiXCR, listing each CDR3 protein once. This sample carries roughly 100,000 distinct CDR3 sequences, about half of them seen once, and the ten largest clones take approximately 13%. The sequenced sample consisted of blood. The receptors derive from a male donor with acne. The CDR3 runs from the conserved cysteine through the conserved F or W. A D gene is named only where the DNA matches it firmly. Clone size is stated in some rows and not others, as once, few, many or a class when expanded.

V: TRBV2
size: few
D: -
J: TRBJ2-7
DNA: TGTGCCAGCAGTGATGCCGCAGCCTACGAGCAGTACTTC
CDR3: CASSDAAAYEQYF

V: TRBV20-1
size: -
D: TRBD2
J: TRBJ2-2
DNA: TGCAGTGCCCCTAGCGGGAGGGCCGGGGAGCTGTTTTTT
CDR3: CSAPSGRAGELFF

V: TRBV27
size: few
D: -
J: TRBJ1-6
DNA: TGTGCCAGCAGTCCCTTCGGGTTGAGTCCGGGTGGAGGTTCACCCCTCCACTTT
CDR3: CASSPFGLSPGGGSPLHF

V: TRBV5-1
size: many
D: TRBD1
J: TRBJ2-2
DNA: TGCGCCAGCACCACACAGGGGGCAGATGTCACCGGGGAGCTGTTTTTT
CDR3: CASTTQGADVTGELFF

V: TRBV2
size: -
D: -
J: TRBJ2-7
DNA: TGTGCCAGCAGCTTGGTGGGACCTCAAAACGAGCAGTACTTC
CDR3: CASSLVGPQNEQYF

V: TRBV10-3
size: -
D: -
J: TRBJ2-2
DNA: TGTGCCACCGAAAACGGGGTACCCGGGGAGCTGTTTTTT
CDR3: CATENGVPGELFF

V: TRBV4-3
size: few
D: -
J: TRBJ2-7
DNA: TGCGCCAGCAGCCAAGTGGCGGTCCCACGGGAGCAGTACTTC
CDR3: CASSQVAVPREQYF

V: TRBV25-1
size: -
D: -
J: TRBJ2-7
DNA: TGTGCCACAAGTACGGGGCTGCGCTACGAGCAGTACTTC
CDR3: CATSTGLRYEQYF

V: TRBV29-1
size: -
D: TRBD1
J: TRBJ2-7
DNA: TGCAGCGTTTCCAGGGGGATATCCTACGAGCAGTACTTC
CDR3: CSVSRGISYEQYF

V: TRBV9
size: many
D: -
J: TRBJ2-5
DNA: TGTGCCAGCAGCGTAGCGGGAGAGACCCAGTACTTC
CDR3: CASSVAGETQYF

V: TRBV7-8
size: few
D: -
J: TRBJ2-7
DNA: TGTGCCAGCAGCTTTGACATCTCCCGCGAGCAGTGCTTC
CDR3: CASSFDISREQCF

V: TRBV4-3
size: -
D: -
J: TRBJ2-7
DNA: TGCGCCAGCAGCCCGAGAACGGGGATACTCTACGAGCAGTACTTC
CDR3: CASSPRTGILYEQYF

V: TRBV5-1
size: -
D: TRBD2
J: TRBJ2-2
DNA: TGCGCCAGCAGTCTAGGGACTAGGGGACCGCACGGGGAGCTGTTTTTT
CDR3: CASSLGTRGPHGELFF

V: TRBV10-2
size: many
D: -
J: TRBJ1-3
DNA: TGCGCCAGCAGTGAGGTGGGCTTCTCTGGAAACACCATATATTTT
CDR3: CASSEVGFSGNTIYF